This T cell receptor (beta chain) was sequenced for a study of T cell changes during pregnancy in multiple sclerosis. Germline V gene sequence: CDR1 SGHVS, CDR2 FNYEAQ. The CDR3 has 17 amino acids. J was trimmed by 4 bases and V by 5 bases; bases with no gene match: 15. Repertoires were generated with immunoSEQ multiplex PCR, while TCRdb's copy carries only in-frame clones and drops some. The sample includes roughly 110,000 clones, 85% to 95% of them seen just once. This TCR came from a female donor with multiple sclerosis, enrolled in a pregnancy study. The sequencing used peripheral blood, collected after pregnancy. The rearrangement links TRBV7-6 to TRBJ2-5; TRBD2 aligns across 8 bases. CDR3 bases: TGTGCCAGCAGCCCCTTAGTTAGCGGGACAAGTGGAGAGACCCAGTACTTC. Its translation: CASSPLVSGTSGETQYF.